Listed here are 7 T cell receptor beta chains from one sample, sequenced in a study of shared clonotypes between healthy human individuals. The table came from immunoSEQ multiplex PCR; TCRdb's copy has only in-frame clones and leaves some out. There are more than 2,000,000 clones in the sample; around 90% occur only once, and over 0.12% lies in the top ten. Sample: naive CD4+ T cells sorted from blood. Specified subset: CD45RA+ positively selected. These receptors came from a man younger than 35 in good health.

The chain uses TRBV28 and TRBJ1-5; possibly TRBD1 for D (6 bases). V was cut by 4 bases and J by 0 bases, with 7 bases left in between. CDR3 length: 14 amino acids. Germline V gene lookup returns CDR1 MDHEN and CDR2 SYDVKM. The CDR3 region is CASSYRASNQPQHF. CDR3 nucleotide sequence: TGTGCCAGCAGTTACAGGGCTAGCAATCAGCCCCAGCATTTT.

The chain joins TRBV30 to TRBJ1-1, with D possibly being TRBD1 (6 bases). In germline, CDR1 is GTSNPN, CDR2 SVGIG (reference sequence). The CDR3 spans 12 residues. Between the trimmed V and J ends, which lost 5 bases and 4 bases, there was a span of 11 bases. CDR3 sequence reads: CAWDQGITEAFF. DNA for the CDR3: TGTGCCTGGGACCAGGGGATCACTGAAGCTTTCTTT.

The CDR3: CASSSSLGLGSTDTQYF. The CDR3 DNA follows: TGTGCCAGCAGCTCCTCCTTGGGACTAGGGTCCACAGATACGCAGTATTTT. The rearrangement links TRBV7-8 to TRBJ2-3; 8 bases match TRBD2. Germline CDR1 SGHVS, CDR2 FQNEAQ. The CDR3 loop spans 17 amino acids. V trimming: 4 bases; J trimming: 2 bases; junction bases outside the gene matches: 11.

Concerning this clone: This CDR3 is also generated by other DNA sequences in the sample. V usage is TRBV20-1 and J usage is TRBJ2-7; D gene unclear. The V and J ends lost 0 bases and 4 bases respectively, with 1 base between them. Germline V CDR1 and CDR2: DFQATT, SNEGSKA (reference sequence). This CDR3 region has 10 residues. The CDR3 reads CSAREYEQYF. For the CDR3, the DNA is TGCAGTGCTAGAGAATACGAGCAGTACTTC.

The rearrangement links TRBV5-6 to TRBJ2-7, with no clear D. CDR3 length: 14 amino acids. The germline gives CDR1 SGHDT, CDR2 YYEEEE. V was trimmed by 5 bases and J by 8 bases, leaving 20 bases between them. CDR3 residues: CASSTAGSPPQQYF. CDR3 bases: TGTGCCAGCAGTACTGCCGGATCCCCCCCTCAGCAGTACTTC.

This rearrangement joins TRBV25-1 to TRBJ1-1; D unclear. V was clipped by 3 bases and J by 3 bases, with 8 bases between them. The CDR3 has 13 amino acids. Germline-derived CDR1 and CDR2 are MGHDK and SYGVNS. The CDR3 sequence is CASSEIQHTEAFF. The CDR3 nucleotides are TGTGCCAGCAGTGAGATACAGCACACTGAAGCTTTCTTT.

The J gene is TRBJ1-5, the V gene TRBV10-1, with D unresolved. CDR1 is WNHNN, CDR2 SYGVQD, per germline (reference sequence). CDR3 length: 13 amino acids. V was pared by 8 bases and J by 6 bases, with 14 bases between. In DNA form, the CDR3 reads TGCGCCAGCGAGCGGGGAAGAGGTCAGCCCCAGCATTTT. It encodes CASERGRGQPQHF.